The source of this TCR beta chain is a study of response to subunit inactivated influenza vaccine. The study, taken as a whole, reports: Authors suggested each seasonal influenza vaccination recruits few new T cells.

With V trimmed by 6 bases and J by 4 bases, 6 bases remained unmatched. This CDR3 has 16 amino acids. Germline-derived CDR1 and CDR2 are MNHEY and SVGEGT. From the RT-PCR reads, TCRdb called clonotypes with MiXCR, one entry per CDR3 protein. The sample has about 570,000 distinct CDR3 sequences; over 9% are singletons. Remarks on this clonotype: The antigen remains undetermined.

The data also belong to a second study, concerning T cells expressing NK-cell markers. That paper states: UMIs accompanied the 5'RACE template switching by which TCR beta cDNA was made. Top CD8+ clonotypes included the dominant CD3+CD56+NKG2C+ clonotypes in roughly 6 donors. Specificity for HCMV among expanded NKG2C+ T cell clones was not established.

This TCR was sampled from a man between 50 and 59 years old who received an inactivated influenza vaccine. The sequencing here drew on PBMCs from blood, taken on the day of vaccination. The chain joins TRBV6-2 or TRBV6-3 to TRBJ2-3; 14 bases map to TRBD2. The CDR3 region has the DNA TGTGCCAGCAGACGACCGGGACTAGCGGGAGCAGATACGCAGTATTTT. Its protein is CASRRPGLAGADTQYF.